Presented here are 31 T cell receptor beta chains from one specimen sequenced in a study of spatial heterogeneity in lung cancer. Each CDR3 protein is one row after TCRdb ran MiXCR on the 5' RACE reads. The data show under 150,000 distinct CDR3 sequences, under 14% seen once. Time point denoted: blood at routine non-recurrence follow-up after resection. The sequencing here drew on PBMCs, taken at follow-up. The receptors stem from a female donor with early-stage non-small cell lung cancer.

This clonotype was seen a handful of times. The J gene is TRBJ1-5, the V gene TRBV20-1; a possible D gene is TRBD1 (6 bases). This CDR3 has 15 amino acids. Looked up from germline, CDR1 is DFQATT and CDR2 is SNEGSKA (reference sequence). Trimming took off 0 bases at V and 0 bases at J, with 9 bases between the two ends. Here the CDR3 reads CSARDSRGSNQPQHF. As DNA, the CDR3 is TGCAGTGCTAGAGATAGCAGGGGTAGCAATCAGCCCCAGCATTTT.

The J gene is TRBJ2-1, the V gene TRBV3-1, with a possible D match to TRBD1 (6 bases). The V and J ends lost 5 bases and 6 bases respectively, with 17 bases between them. There are 15 residues in the CDR3. CDR1 LGHDT and CDR2 YNNKEL come from the germline V gene (reference sequence). Written as DNA, the CDR3 is TGTGCCAGCAGCTTCCGGCAGGGGCCTAGCAATGAGCAGTTCTTC. Protein: CASSFRQGPSNEQFF.

This clonotype turned up a few times. The rearrangement links TRBV5-6 to TRBJ2-3; 7 bases are a match to TRBD2. The germline CDR1 and CDR2 sequences are SGHDT and YYEEEE. The V segment lost 0 bases and the J segment 1 base; nucleotides outside the gene matches: 8. The CDR3 is made up of 17 amino acids. CDR3: CASSLAWSLAGTDTQYF. In DNA form, the CDR3 reads TGTGCCAGCAGCTTGGCTTGGTCCCTAGCGGGCACAGATACGCAGTATTTT.

A few counts support this clonotype. The chain uses TRBV7-9 and TRBJ2-3, with 7 bases matching TRBD2. The V segment lost 1 base and the J segment 6 bases; nucleotides outside the gene matches: 25. CDR1 and CDR2 (germline): SEHNR, FQNEAQ (reference sequence). The CDR3 spans 21 residues. The CDR3 sequence: CASSLVFPTRRAGALGDTQYF. The CDR3 coding sequence is TGTGCCAGCAGCTTAGTTTTTCCCACTCGACGGGCGGGAGCGCTCGGTGATACGCAGTATTTT.

This clonotype was detected a few times. The chain combines TRBV7-8 with TRBJ2-2; 9 nucleotides align to TRBD2. Germline CDR1 SGHVS, CDR2 FQNEAQ. V lost 7 bases to trimming and J lost 3 bases; unmatched junction nucleotides: 6. This CDR3 is 15 amino acids long. CDR3: CASTDLAGYTGELFF. CDR3 nucleotide sequence: TGTGCCAGCACCGATCTAGCGGGGTACACCGGGGAGCTGTTTTTT. Variable domain in full (rest from reference TRBV7-8 and TRBJ2-2): GAGVSQSPRYKVAKRGQDVALRCDPISGHVSLFWYQQALGQGPEFLTYFQNEAQLDKSGLPSDRFFAERPEGSVSTLKIQRTQQEDSAVYLCASTDLAGYTGELFFGEGSRLTVL.

At least ten counts were recorded for this clonotype. The V gene is TRBV2, the J gene TRBJ2-1; TRBD2 agrees at 10 bases. Trimming cost V 6 bases and J 3 bases; bases outside gene matches: 5. This CDR3 region has 15 residues. From germline, CDR1 is SNHLY and CDR2 FYNNEI. The CDR3 reads CASRRLAGDYNEQFF. The CDR3 DNA follows: TGTGCCAGCAGAAGGCTAGCGGGAGACTACAATGAGCAGTTCTTC. Variable domain in full (rest from reference TRBV2 and TRBJ2-1): EPEVTQTPSHQVTQMGQEVILRCVPISNHLYFYWYRQILGQKVEFLVSFYNNEISEKSEIFDDQFSVERPDGSNFTLKIRSTKLEDSAMYFCASRRLAGDYNEQFFGPGTRLTVL.

There are a few counts of this clonotype. This CDR3 reads CASSEGGTGSAQYF. The CDR3, as DNA: TGTGCCAGCAGTGAAGGGGGGACCGGGTCGGCCCAGTACTTC. This chain joins TRBV2 and TRBJ2-5, with D tentatively TRBD1 or TRBD2 (5 bases each). From germline, CDR1 is SNHLY and CDR2 FYNNEI. V lost 1 base to trimming and J lost 9 bases, with 15 bases between them. The CDR3 is made up of 14 amino acids. Variable domain in full (rest from reference TRBV2 and TRBJ2-5): EPEVTQTPSHQVTQMGQEVILRCVPISNHLYFYWYRQILGQKVEFLVSFYNNEISEKSEIFDDQFSVERPDGSNFTLKIRSTKLEDSAMYFCASSEGGTGSAQYFGPGTRLLVL.

This clonotype has only a few counts. This chain uses TRBV5-1 with TRBJ1-6, with TRBD1 identical over 7 bases. The CDR3 contains 15 residues. V dropped 4 bases and J dropped 10; count of bases not matched to a gene: 11. Germline-derived CDR1 and CDR2 are SGHRS and YFSETQ. The CDR3 DNA reads as TGCGCCAGCAGCCTTTCGGCAGGGGGTGGATCACCCCTCCACTTT. Amino acids: CASSLSAGGGSPLHF.

V usage is TRBV6-6 and J usage is TRBJ1-3, with unresolved D. This CDR3 contains 14 residues. V lost 2 bases and J 0 bases, leaving 5 bases between the germline ends. The germline V gene has CDR1 MNHNY and CDR2 SVGAGI (reference sequence). CDR3 sequence reads: CASSYGTSGNTIYF. CDR3 nucleotide sequence: TGTGCCAGCAGTTACGGAACCTCTGGAAACACCATATATTTT.

The rearrangement joins TRBV28 to TRBJ2-4, with D possibly matching TRBD1 (6 bases). Per the germline V gene, CDR1 is MDHEN and CDR2 is SYDVKM. The CDR3 is 15 amino acids. V lost 3 bases and J lost 6, with 15 bases in between. The CDR3 loop is CASSFPGTRRNIQYF. As DNA, the CDR3 is TGTGCCAGCAGTTTCCCCGGGACACGGAGAAACATTCAGTACTTC.

The genes are TRBV11-2 and TRBJ2-1, with TRBD2 matching 12 bases. J gave up 8 bases and V 6 bases, and 5 bases lay outside the gene matches. Germline V gene sequence: CDR1 SGHAT, CDR2 FQNNGV. The CDR3 length is 14 residues. Here the CDR3 DNA reads TGTGCCAGCAGTCTCGGACTAGCGGGATATGAGCAGTTCTTC. Residues: CASSLGLAGYEQFF.

At least ten counts were recorded for this clonotype. The rearrangement uses TRBV18 and TRBJ2-3; TRBD1 is a possible D gene (6 bases). The CDR3 sequence is 15 residues long. With 3 bases removed from V and 5 bases from J, the gap between germline ends came to 15 bases. Germline V CDR1 and CDR2: KGHSH, LQKENI. The CDR3 nucleotides read TGTGCCAGCTCACCGCTACAGGGTGTCGGAGATACGCAGTATTTT. Protein: CASSPLQGVGDTQYF.

The chain recombines TRBV6-2 or TRBV6-3 with TRBJ1-5; 8 nucleotides match TRBD1. CDR3 size: 17 residues. V gave up 0 bases and J gave up 0 bases; unmatched junction bases: 4. Looked up from germline, CDR1 is MNHEY and CDR2 is SVGEGT. This chain's CDR3 is CASSYSPGGISNQPQHF. Written as DNA, the CDR3 is TGTGCCAGCAGTTACTCGCCAGGGGGCATTAGCAATCAGCCCCAGCATTTT.

V usage is TRBV19 and J usage is TRBJ2-2; D perhaps matches TRBD1 (5 bases). The V gene's germline CDR1 is LNHDA and CDR2 SQIVND (reference sequence). This CDR3 contains 15 residues. Trimming removed 1 base at V and 9 bases at J, with 15 bases between. The CDR3 sequence: CASSIVQGTGRELFF. CDR3 DNA sequence: TGTGCCAGTAGTATAGTTCAGGGAACTGGCCGGGAGCTGTTTTTT.

This clonotype was detected many times. The rearrangement joins TRBV27 to TRBJ1-6, with D unresolved. Germline CDR1 and CDR2: MNHEY and SMNVEV (reference sequence). This CDR3 has 15 residues. Deletions cut 3 bases from V and 0 bases from J, with 6 bases between. CDR3 bases: TGTGCCAGCAGTTTTTTTGGCTCCTATAATTCACCCCTCCACTTT. It is translated as CASSFFGSYNSPLHF.

This clonotype appeared a few times. The rearrangement links TRBV5-4 to TRBJ1-6, with D possibly TRBD1 on 6 matching bases. Germline CDR1 and CDR2: SGHNT and YYREEE (reference sequence). The CDR3 spans 17 residues. Deletions cut 2 bases from V and 2 bases from J, with 14 bases between. The CDR3 spells CASSFRTGSTYNSPLHF. The CDR3 coding sequence is TGTGCCAGCAGCTTTAGAACAGGGAGCACCTATAATTCACCCCTCCACTTT.

This clonotype has just a few counts. The CDR3 coding sequence is TGTGCCAGCAGCAAACGGACTAGCGGGGCCTATACGCAGTATTTT. Encoded protein: CASSKRTSGAYTQYF. This sequence joins TRBV7-2 and TRBJ2-3; TRBD2 agrees at 12 bases. The CDR3 is 15 residues long. The germline V gene has CDR1 SGHTA and CDR2 FQGNSA. Trimming at V came to 5 bases and at J to 7 bases, leaving 7 bases not matched to a gene.

This clonotype was picked up many times. The gene calls are TRBV5-1 and TRBJ2-2; D is uncertain. The CDR3 is made up of 16 amino acids. The V end was cut by 4 bases, the J end by 4 bases, with 17 bases between. The germline V gene encodes CDR1 SGHRS and CDR2 YFSETQ. DNA for the CDR3: TGCGCCAGCAGCAGATTAGCCCCACGTAGCACCGGGGAGCTGTTTTTT. Its translation is CASSRLAPRSTGELFF.

The rearrangement joins TRBV6-2 or TRBV6-3 to TRBJ2-1; no firm D call. The V and J ends lost 1 base and 6 bases respectively, with 10 bases between them. This CDR3 is 14 amino acids long. The V gene's germline CDR1 is MNHEY and CDR2 SVGEGT. The CDR3 sequence: CASSYLGNGNEQFF. CDR3 coding DNA: TGTGCCAGCAGTTACTTGGGCAATGGCAATGAGCAGTTCTTC.

This clonotype was picked up a small number of times. This sequence joins TRBV7-2 and TRBJ2-5; the D is unclear. V dropped 5 bases and J dropped 2 bases, with 9 bases sitting between them. CDR3 length: 13 amino acids. Germline CDR1 and CDR2: SGHTA and FQGNSA. The CDR3 loop is CASSQQFQETQYF. DNA of the CDR3: TGTGCCAGCAGCCAACAGTTTCAAGAGACCCAGTACTTC.

This clonotype was found a few times. The chain uses TRBV2 and TRBJ2-3; no clear D gene. The germline V gene encodes CDR1 SNHLY and CDR2 FYNNEI. V was trimmed by 11 bases and J by 0 bases, leaving 15 bases between them. The CDR3 is 14 residues long. CDR3: CAGKIVASTDTQYF. The DNA for the CDR3 is TGTGCCGGCAAAATTGTCGCAAGCACAGATACGCAGTATTTT. The whole variable domain, filled in from reference TRBV2 and TRBJ2-3, reads EPEVTQTPSHQVTQMGQEVILRCVPISNHLYFYWYRQILGQKVEFLVSFYNNEISEKSEIFDDQFSVERPDGSNFTLKIRSTKLEDSAMYFCAGKIVASTDTQYFGPGTRLTVL.

The rearrangement links TRBV2 to TRBJ2-3; D is undetermined. CDR1 is SNHLY, CDR2 FYNNEI, per germline. CDR3 size: 14 residues. V was trimmed by 4 bases and J by 1 base, leaving 9 bases between them. This CDR3 reads CASSVGAGTDTQYF. In DNA, the CDR3 is TGTGCCAGCAGTGTAGGCGCCGGCACAGATACGCAGTATTTT. The entire variable domain, with the rest obtained from reference TRBV2 and TRBJ2-3, is as follows: EPEVTQTPSHQVTQMGQEVILRCVPISNHLYFYWYRQILGQKVEFLVSFYNNEISEKSEIFDDQFSVERPDGSNFTLKIRSTKLEDSAMYFCASSVGAGTDTQYFGPGTRLTVL.

There are a few counts of this clonotype. V and J are TRBV28 and TRBJ1-1; unclear D gene. Trimming shortened V by 6 bases and J by 8 bases, and 16 bases separated the two germline ends. Germline loops: CDR1 MDHEN, CDR2 SYDVKM. This CDR3 region has 13 residues. The DNA for the CDR3 is TGTGCCAGCAGGTTACAGAGACTAGGAGAAGCTTTCTTT. It yields the protein CASRLQRLGEAFF.

This sequence joins TRBV29-1 and TRBJ2-1; D call uncertain. Trimming shortened V by 2 bases and J by 15 bases, and 11 bases separated the two germline ends. The germline CDR1 and CDR2 sequences are SQVTM and ANQGSEA. The CDR3 consists of 10 residues. CDR3 coding DNA: TGCAGCGTTGAAAGCTCCGATCGGTTCTTC. Translation gives CSVESSDRFF.

This clonotype came up a few times. The chain employs TRBV20-1 and TRBJ2-5; TRBD1 agrees at 7 bases. The CDR3 length is 14 residues. The germline gives CDR1 DFQATT, CDR2 SNEGSKA (reference sequence). Trimming cost V 3 bases and J 5 bases; bases outside gene matches: 9. The CDR3 is CSASTGQRRETQYF. DNA for the CDR3: TGCAGTGCTAGTACGGGACAGAGAAGGGAGACCCAGTACTTC.

This clonotype was detected many times. The chain has TRBV29-1 and TRBJ1-1; tentatively, D is TRBD1 (5 bases). Germline V gives CDR1 SQVTM, CDR2 ANQGSEA. Trimming stripped 4 bases from V and 1 base from J, with 7 bases between. This CDR3 is 12 amino acids long. The CDR3 region is CSVAGGNTEAFF. The CDR3 DNA follows: TGCAGCGTTGCGGGGGGGAACACTGAAGCTTTCTTT.

The sample holds a few counts of this clonotype. V is TRBV6-5 and J is TRBJ2-1; D may be TRBD2 (5 bases). In germline, CDR1 is MNHEY, CDR2 SVGAGI. CDR3 length equals 17 residues. V lost 4 bases and J lost 0, with 16 bases in between. The CDR3 DNA sequence: TGTGCCAGCAGTTTGTTCGGAGGATCAAGCTCCTACAATGAGCAGTTCTTC. This translates into CASSLFGGSSSYNEQFF.

This clonotype was counted only a few times. V usage is TRBV5-4 and J usage is TRBJ2-2, with 10 positions matching TRBD2. CDR1 and CDR2 (germline): SGHNT, YYREEE (reference sequence). There are 16 residues in the CDR3. V dropped 0 bases and J dropped 4; count of bases not matched to a gene: 3. CDR3 region: CASSLAVAGGTGELFF. CDR3 bases: TGTGCCAGCAGCTTGGCGGTAGCGGGAGGCACCGGGGAGCTGTTTTTT.

Only a few counts were recorded for this clonotype. The chain employs TRBV7-8 and TRBJ2-1; D gene ambiguous. The CDR3 spans 13 residues. The ends were cut back, 5 bases at V and 6 bases at J, with 11 bases in the middle. The V gene's germline CDR1 is SGHVS and CDR2 FQNEAQ. The CDR3 sequence: CASSPGIFNEQFF. CDR3 DNA sequence: TGTGCCAGCAGCCCCGGTATATTCAATGAGCAGTTCTTC.

This clonotype was found many times. The DNA for the CDR3 is TGTGCCAGCCTCCCACGAGGGCTGAACACTGAAGCTTTCTTT. Its translation: CASLPRGLNTEAFF. J is TRBJ1-1 and V is TRBV7-2; no clear D gene. This CDR3 is 14 amino acids long. Trimming cost V 8 bases and J 0 bases, with 13 bases left between them. In germline, CDR1 is SGHTA, CDR2 FQGNSA.

Many counts were recorded for this clonotype. The J gene is TRBJ2-6, the V gene TRBV11-2, with D perhaps given as TRBD1 or TRBD2 (5 bases each). This CDR3 has 18 residues. CDR1 SGHAT and CDR2 FQNNGV come from the germline V gene. The V gene lost 2 bases and the J gene lost 0 bases, with 14 bases spanning the gap. The CDR3 protein is CASSLRDLSSSGANVLTF. CDR3 bases: TGTGCCAGCAGCTTAAGGGACCTCTCGAGCTCTGGGGCCAACGTCCTGACTTTC.